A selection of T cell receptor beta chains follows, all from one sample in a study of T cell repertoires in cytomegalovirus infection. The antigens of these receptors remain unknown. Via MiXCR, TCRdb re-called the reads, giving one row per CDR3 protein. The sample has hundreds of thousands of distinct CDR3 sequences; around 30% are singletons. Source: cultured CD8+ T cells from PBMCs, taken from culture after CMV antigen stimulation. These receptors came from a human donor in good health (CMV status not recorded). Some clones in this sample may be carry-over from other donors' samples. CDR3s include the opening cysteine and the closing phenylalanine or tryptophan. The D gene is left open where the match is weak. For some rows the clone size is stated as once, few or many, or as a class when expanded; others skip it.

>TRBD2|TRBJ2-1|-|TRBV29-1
TGCAGCGTTGAAGACTGGGCGGGGGGGCTCGGAGAGCAGTTCTTC
CSVEDWAGGLGEQFF
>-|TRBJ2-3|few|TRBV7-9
TGTGCCAGCAGCCCCAGCCGCGGGGCTAGCGCAGATACGCAGTATTTT
CASSPSRGASADTQYF
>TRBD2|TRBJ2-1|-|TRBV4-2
TGTGCCAGCAGCCAAGTCCCGGGACTAGGGGGCAATGAGCAGTTCTTC
CASSQVPGLGGNEQFF
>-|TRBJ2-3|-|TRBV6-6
TGTGCCAGCAGTTACTATGGGACGTCCTTTAACGGGAGCAGCACAGATACGCAGTATTTT
CASSYYGTSFNGSSTDTQYF
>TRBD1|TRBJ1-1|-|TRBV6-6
TGTGCCAGCAACCAGGGGGAGAACACTGAAGCTTTCTTT
CASNQGENTEAFF
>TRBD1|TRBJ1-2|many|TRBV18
TGTGCCAGCTCACCCGGGACAGGGCGCTATGGCTACACCTTC
CASSPGTGRYGYTF
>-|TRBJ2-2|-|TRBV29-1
TGCAGCGTTCCGGAGAACACCGGGGAGCTGTTTTTT
CSVPENTGELFF
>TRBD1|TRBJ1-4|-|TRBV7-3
TGTGCCAGCAGCTTGCTACAGGGGGATGAAAAACTGTTTTTT
CASSLLQGDEKLFF
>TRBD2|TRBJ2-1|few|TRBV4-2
TGTGCCAGCAGCCCGGGACTAGCGGGGGACCCCTCCTACAATGAGCAGTTCTTC
CASSPGLAGDPSYNEQFF
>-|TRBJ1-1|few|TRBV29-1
TGCAGCGTTCGGGTTAACGTGGGGAACACTGAAGCTTTCTTT
CSVRVNVGNTEAFF